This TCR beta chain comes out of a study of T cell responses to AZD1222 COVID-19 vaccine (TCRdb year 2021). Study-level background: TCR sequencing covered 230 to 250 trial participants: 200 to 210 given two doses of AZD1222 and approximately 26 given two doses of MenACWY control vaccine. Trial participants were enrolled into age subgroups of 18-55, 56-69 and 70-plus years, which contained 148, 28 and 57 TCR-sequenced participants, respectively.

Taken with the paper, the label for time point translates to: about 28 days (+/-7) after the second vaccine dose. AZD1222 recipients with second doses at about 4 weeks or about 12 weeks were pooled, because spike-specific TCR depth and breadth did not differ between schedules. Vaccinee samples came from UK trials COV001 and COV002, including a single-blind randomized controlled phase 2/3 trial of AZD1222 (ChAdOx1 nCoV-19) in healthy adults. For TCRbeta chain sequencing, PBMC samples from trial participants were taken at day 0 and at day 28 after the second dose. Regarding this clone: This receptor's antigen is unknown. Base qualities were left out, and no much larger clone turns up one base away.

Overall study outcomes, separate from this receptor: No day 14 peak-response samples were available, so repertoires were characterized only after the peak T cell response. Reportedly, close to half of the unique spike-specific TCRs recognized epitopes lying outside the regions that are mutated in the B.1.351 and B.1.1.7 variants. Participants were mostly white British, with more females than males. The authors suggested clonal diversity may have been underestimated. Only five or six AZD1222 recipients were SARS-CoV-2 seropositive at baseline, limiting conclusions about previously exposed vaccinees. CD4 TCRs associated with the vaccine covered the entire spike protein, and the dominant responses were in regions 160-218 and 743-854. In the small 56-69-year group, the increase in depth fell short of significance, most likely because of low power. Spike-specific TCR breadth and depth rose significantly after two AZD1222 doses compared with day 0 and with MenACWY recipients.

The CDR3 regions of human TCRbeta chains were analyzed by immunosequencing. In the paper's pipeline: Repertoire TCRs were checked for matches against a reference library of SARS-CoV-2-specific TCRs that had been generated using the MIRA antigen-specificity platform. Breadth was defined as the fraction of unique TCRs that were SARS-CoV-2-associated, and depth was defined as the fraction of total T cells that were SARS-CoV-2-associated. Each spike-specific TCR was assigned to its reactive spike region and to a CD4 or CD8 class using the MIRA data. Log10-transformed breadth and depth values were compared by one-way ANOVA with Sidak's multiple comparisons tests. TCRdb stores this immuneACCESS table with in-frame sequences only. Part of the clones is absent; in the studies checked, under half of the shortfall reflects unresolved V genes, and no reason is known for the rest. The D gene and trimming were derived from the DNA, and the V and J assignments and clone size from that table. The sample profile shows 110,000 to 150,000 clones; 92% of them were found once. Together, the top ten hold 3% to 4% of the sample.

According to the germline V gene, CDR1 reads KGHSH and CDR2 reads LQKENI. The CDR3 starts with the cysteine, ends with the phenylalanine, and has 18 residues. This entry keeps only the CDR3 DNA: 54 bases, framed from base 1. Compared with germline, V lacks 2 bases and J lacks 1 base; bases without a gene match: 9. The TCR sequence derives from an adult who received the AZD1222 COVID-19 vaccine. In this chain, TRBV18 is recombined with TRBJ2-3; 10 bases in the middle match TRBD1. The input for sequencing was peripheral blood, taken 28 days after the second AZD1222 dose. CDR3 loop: CASSPFSTGTGGTDTQYF. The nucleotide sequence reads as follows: TGTGCCAGCTCACCATTTAGTACCGGGACAGGGGGCACAGATACGCAGTATTTT.